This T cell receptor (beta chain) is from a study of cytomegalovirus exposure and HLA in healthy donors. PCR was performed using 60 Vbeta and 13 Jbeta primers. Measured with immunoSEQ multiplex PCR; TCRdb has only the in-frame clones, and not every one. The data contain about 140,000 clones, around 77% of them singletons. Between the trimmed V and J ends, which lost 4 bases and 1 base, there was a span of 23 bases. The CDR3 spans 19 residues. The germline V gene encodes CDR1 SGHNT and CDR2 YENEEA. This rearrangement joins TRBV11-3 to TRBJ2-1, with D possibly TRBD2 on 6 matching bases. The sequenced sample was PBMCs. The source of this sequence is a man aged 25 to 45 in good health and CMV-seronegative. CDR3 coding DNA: TGTGCCAGCAGCTCGGGACCCTTAGGGGAGGTCCGTTCCTACAATGAGCAGTTCTTC. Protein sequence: CASSSGPLGEVRSYNEQFF.